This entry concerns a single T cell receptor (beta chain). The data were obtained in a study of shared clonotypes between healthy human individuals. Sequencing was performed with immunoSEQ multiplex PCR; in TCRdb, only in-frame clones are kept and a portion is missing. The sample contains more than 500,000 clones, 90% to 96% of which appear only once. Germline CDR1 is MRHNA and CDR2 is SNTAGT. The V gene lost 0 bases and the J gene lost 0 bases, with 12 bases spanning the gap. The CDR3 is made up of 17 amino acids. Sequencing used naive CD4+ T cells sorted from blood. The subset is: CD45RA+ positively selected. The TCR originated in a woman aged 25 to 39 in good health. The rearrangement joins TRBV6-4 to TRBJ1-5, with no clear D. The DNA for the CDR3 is TGTGCCAGCAGTGACTCGAGGGTTCTGGGTAGCAATCAGCCCCAGCATTTT. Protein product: CASSDSRVLGSNQPQHF.